This section outlines one TCR beta chain sequence together with its context. Its antigen is not yet known. There are no base qualities to consult, and no much larger clone falls within one base. These data belong to a study of T cell responses to AZD1222 COVID-19 vaccine (dated by TCRdb to about 2021). Looking at the study overall: AZD1222 recipients with second doses at about 4 weeks or about 12 weeks were pooled, because spike-specific TCR depth and breadth did not differ between schedules. A total of more than 230 trial participants underwent TCR sequencing, of whom around 200 received two doses of AZD1222 and about 25 received two doses of the MenACWY control vaccine. Trial participants were enrolled into age subgroups of 18-55, 56-69 and 70-plus years, which contained about 150, 28 and 57 TCR-sequenced participants, respectively.

The CDR3 regions of human TCRbeta chains were subjected to immunosequencing. Regarding the original processing steps: TCRs in the repertoires were compared against a reference library of SARS-CoV-2-specific TCRs that had been generated with the MIRA antigen-specificity platform. Breadth meant the fraction of unique TCRs that were SARS-CoV-2-associated, whereas depth meant the fraction of total T cells that were SARS-CoV-2-associated. Using the MIRA data, each spike-specific TCR was mapped to the spike region that the TCR reacts to and placed in a CD4 or CD8 class. Log10-transformed breadth and depth values were compared by one-way ANOVA with Sidak's multiple comparisons tests. TCRdb holds this immuneACCESS table with in-frame rearrangements only. Some clones are missing; in checked studies, unresolved V genes explain under half, and the rest has no known cause. Clone size and V and J calls were adopted from that table, with D and trimming inferred from the DNA. The sample has under 200,000 clones on record, about 90% of them singletons. Together, the top ten hold around 1.8% of the sample.

Broader findings and caveats from the paper: Reportedly, almost half of the unique spike-specific TCRs recognized epitopes lying outside the regions that are mutated in the B.1.351 and B.1.1.7 variants. Only six AZD1222 recipients were SARS-CoV-2 seropositive at baseline, limiting conclusions about previously exposed vaccinees. CD4 TCRs associated with the vaccine covered the entire spike protein, and the dominant responses were in regions 160-218 and 743-854. No day 14 peak-response samples were available, so repertoires were characterized only after the peak T cell response. Most participants were white British and females outnumbered males, and the authors suggested that clonal diversity may have been underestimated. Spike-specific TCR breadth and depth rose significantly after two AZD1222 doses compared with day 0 and with MenACWY recipients. In the small 56-69-year group, the increase in depth fell short of significance, most likely because of low power.

For this chain, trimming is 0 bases at the V end and 4 bases at the J end, and the number of junction bases without a gene match is 6. The CDR3 sequence holds 16 residues, the cysteine and phenylalanine included. Only the CDR3 DNA stays, 48 bases, in frame from base 1. Based on the germline V gene (reference sequence), the CDR1 and CDR2 sequences are MNHEY and SMNVEV. The sample's time point, from its label and the paper: baseline before first vaccination. Samples from vaccinated people were obtained from the UK trials COV001 and COV002, which included a single-blind randomized controlled phase 2/3 trial of AZD1222 (ChAdOx1 nCoV-19) in healthy adults. For TCRbeta chain sequencing, PBMC samples from trial participants were taken at day 0 and at day 28 after the second dose.

This material consisted of peripheral blood, taken on day 0 of AZD1222 vaccination. The chain couples TRBV27 to TRBJ1-1, with 9 central nucleotides matching TRBD1. The clonotype was recovered from an adult in good health. For the CDR3, the sequence is CASSLSGTGGSTEAFF. In nucleotide form, the sequence is TGTGCCAGCAGTTTATCGGGAACAGGGGGCTCCACTGAAGCTTTCTTT.